Only one count was recorded for the clone carrying this TCR beta chain. Antigen unknown. The TCR-sequenced patients were a few responders to pembrolizumab. The record originates from a study of PD-1 blockade in mismatch repair-deficient tumors. Study-level results: Tumor-resident clones, often undetectable pretreatment in blood, expanded then contracted after pembrolizumab.

The data were produced by immunoSEQ multiplex PCR, yet TCRdb's version contains in-frame clones alone and is incomplete. The sample includes about 35,000 clones, approximately 80% of them seen just once. Germline V CDR1 and CDR2: MGHRA, YSYEKL. V shed 1 base, J shed 4 bases, and the junction held 8 bases outside the gene matches. The CDR3 extends over 16 amino acids. The source of this sequence is an adult with mismatch repair-deficient cancer. This sequence joins TRBV4-1 and TRBJ2-7; TRBD2 aligns across 9 bases. The source material was PBMCs, sampled less than 7 weeks after starting pembrolizumab. The CDR3 sequence is CASSQGALAGRYEQYF. The DNA for the CDR3 is TGCGCCAGCAGCCAAGGGGCCCTAGCGGGACGATACGAGCAGTACTTC.